These T cell receptor beta chains were read from a single sample in a study of CD8+ T cells in alopecia areata. Here immunoSEQ multiplex PCR was the method, and the copy in TCRdb shows in-frame clones only, minus some. The sample holds under 300,000 clones, less than 80% seen once. The sequencing here drew on CD4+ T cells sorted from blood, taken at week 0. The receptors derive from a human donor with alopecia areata. The CDR3 runs from the conserved cysteine through the conserved F or W. The D gene is left open where the match is weak. Part of the rows lack a size; the others show once, few, many or a class for expanded clones.

clone_size: -
d_call: TRBD1
v_call: TRBV7-6
j_call: TRBJ1-6
cdr3_aa: CASSRWTGRDNSPLHF
cdr3_nt: TGTGCCAGCAGCCGCTGGACAGGGAGAGATAATTCACCCCTCCACTTT

clone_size: -
d_call: TRBD2
v_call: TRBV10-3
j_call: TRBJ2-7
cdr3_aa: CALKSPSGAEYEQYF
cdr3_nt: TGTGCCTTAAAAAGTCCTAGCGGAGCCGAATACGAGCAGTACTTC

clone_size: -
d_call: TRBD1
v_call: TRBV30
j_call: TRBJ1-6
cdr3_aa: CAWSPGTVNSPLHF
cdr3_nt: TGTGCCTGGAGTCCCGGGACAGTTAATTCACCCCTCCACTTT

clone_size: -
d_call: TRBD2
v_call: TRBV25-1
j_call: TRBJ2-3
cdr3_aa: CASSDGSGGTDTQYF
cdr3_nt: TGTGCCAGCAGTGACGGTAGCGGGGGCACAGATACGCAGTATTTT

clone_size: -
d_call: -
v_call: TRBV2
j_call: TRBJ1-6
cdr3_aa: CASRPGRDSPLHF
cdr3_nt: TGTGCCAGCAGGCCAGGCAGGGATTCACCCCTCCACTTT

clone_size: -
d_call: -
v_call: TRBV7-9
j_call: TRBJ1-1
cdr3_aa: CASSFYRQTNTEAFF
cdr3_nt: TGTGCCAGCAGCTTTTATCGACAAACGAACACTGAAGCTTTCTTT

clone_size: few
d_call: TRBD2
v_call: TRBV25-1
j_call: TRBJ2-5
cdr3_aa: CASSHSWGGQETQYF
cdr3_nt: TGTGCCAGCAGCCACTCCTGGGGGGGCCAAGAGACCCAGTACTTC

clone_size: -
d_call: -
v_call: TRBV6-6
j_call: TRBJ1-1
cdr3_aa: CASSYGQLEAFF
cdr3_nt: TGTGCCAGCAGTTACGGGCAGCTTGAAGCTTTCTTT

clone_size: -
d_call: TRBD1
v_call: TRBV2
j_call: TRBJ2-1
cdr3_aa: CASSAYRGRRNEQFF
cdr3_nt: TGTGCCAGCAGCGCATACAGGGGGCGGAGAAATGAGCAGTTCTTC

clone_size: -
d_call: -
v_call: TRBV5-6
j_call: TRBJ2-2
cdr3_aa: CASSQGFTGELFF
cdr3_nt: TGTGCCAGCAGCCAAGGTTTCACCGGGGAGCTGTTTTTT

clone_size: many
d_call: TRBD1
v_call: TRBV4-2
j_call: TRBJ2-3
cdr3_aa: CASSHGQGGDTQYF
cdr3_nt: TGTGCCAGCAGCCACGGACAGGGGGGAGATACGCAGTATTTT

clone_size: -
d_call: TRBD2
v_call: TRBV5-1
j_call: TRBJ2-1
cdr3_aa: CASNLGGLAINEQFF
cdr3_nt: TGCGCCAGCAATCTGGGTGGACTAGCGATCAATGAGCAGTTCTTC

clone_size: -
d_call: -
v_call: TRBV4-3
j_call: TRBJ1-2
cdr3_aa: CASSQESHLRGGNYGYTF
cdr3_nt: TGCGCCAGCAGCCAAGAATCGCACCTCCGAGGGGGTAACTATGGCTACACCTTC

clone_size: few
d_call: -
v_call: TRBV15
j_call: TRBJ1-6
cdr3_aa: CATSRSSYNSPLHF
cdr3_nt: TGTGCCACCAGCAGATCCTCCTATAATTCACCCCTCCACTTT

clone_size: -
d_call: -
v_call: TRBV4-1
j_call: TRBJ1-6
cdr3_aa: CASSQLRVAPLHF
cdr3_nt: TGCGCCAGCAGCCAATTGAGGGTTGCGCCCCTCCACTTT

clone_size: -
d_call: -
v_call: TRBV29-1
j_call: TRBJ1-1
cdr3_aa: CSVSRAMNTEAFF
cdr3_nt: TGCAGCGTAAGCAGGGCGATGAACACTGAAGCTTTCTTT

clone_size: once
d_call: -
v_call: TRBV15
j_call: TRBJ1-2
cdr3_aa: CATSRAQGHYGYTF
cdr3_nt: TGTGCCACCAGCAGGGCGCAGGGTCACTATGGCTACACCTTC

clone_size: -
d_call: TRBD2
v_call: TRBV30
j_call: TRBJ2-5
cdr3_aa: CAWSSNPGGSYQETQYF
cdr3_nt: TGTGCCTGGAGTAGCAATCCGGGAGGTTCGTACCAAGAGACCCAGTACTTC

clone_size: once
d_call: TRBD1
v_call: TRBV6-5
j_call: TRBJ1-2
cdr3_aa: CASSSRDSFGYTF
cdr3_nt: TGTGCCAGCAGTTCCCGGGACAGCTTTGGCTACACCTTC

clone_size: -
d_call: -
v_call: TRBV9
j_call: TRBJ2-7
cdr3_aa: CASSTTSQGYEQYF
cdr3_nt: TGTGCCAGCAGCACCACCTCCCAGGGTTACGAGCAGTACTTC

clone_size: -
d_call: -
v_call: TRBV6-1
j_call: TRBJ2-2
cdr3_aa: CASSDRDTGELFF
cdr3_nt: TGTGCCAGCAGTGACAGGGACACCGGGGAGCTGTTTTTT

clone_size: -
d_call: TRBD1
v_call: TRBV25-1
j_call: TRBJ1-2
cdr3_aa: CASSGRTGGVGYTF
cdr3_nt: TGTGCCAGCAGTGGGAGGACAGGGGGCGTCGGCTACACCTTC

clone_size: -
d_call: -
v_call: TRBV5-1
j_call: TRBJ2-7
cdr3_aa: CASSLLGDYEQYF
cdr3_nt: TGCGCCAGCAGCTTGCTTGGGGACTACGAGCAGTACTTC

clone_size: -
d_call: -
v_call: TRBV29-1
j_call: TRBJ1-4
cdr3_aa: CSVRPGDGEKLFF
cdr3_nt: TGCAGCGTTCGTCCGGGAGATGGGGAAAAACTGTTTTTT